Below are 25 T cell receptor beta chains sequenced from a single sample in a study of T-cell reconstitution after alpha-beta-depleted transplantation in children. The library targeted TCRbeta and was prepared with unique molecular identifiers. TCRdb processed the PCR reads anew with MiXCR; each CDR3 protein has one entry. The repertoire includes hundreds of thousands of distinct CDR3 sequences, over 10% of them detected once, and 0.75% to 0.85% sits in the top ten. The sample here was PBMCs, taken before TCRalphabeta/CD19-depleted stem cell transplant. These receptors all come from a girl aged 2 to 9 with congenital amegakaryocytic thrombocytopenia, due to receive a stem cell transplant.

As to this clonotype: This could be a read error, since a much larger clone is one nucleotide away. This chain joins TRBV20-1 and TRBJ1-2; the D is unclear. Germline CDR1 is DFQATT and CDR2 is SNEGSKA (reference sequence). This CDR3 comprises 12 residues. Trimming shortened V by 3 bases and J by 3 bases, and 8 bases separated the two germline ends. CDR3 DNA sequence: TGCAGTGCTAGTGGGGTGCACTATGGCTACACCTTC. This gives the protein CSASGVHYGYTF.

The rearrangement links TRBV5-1 to TRBJ2-1, with D possibly being TRBD1 (9 bases). V shed 0 bases and J shed 6 bases, with 25 bases lying between them. The CDR3 has 19 residues. CDR1 is SGHRS and CDR2 is YFSETQ in the germline V gene. CDR3 coding DNA: TGCGCCAGCAGCTTGGACGGGACAGGGCCGTTAGCGGGACTCAATGAGCAGTTCTTC. It encodes CASSLDGTGPLAGLNEQFF. The full variable domain, its missing parts supplied by reference TRBV5-1 and TRBJ2-1, is KAGVTQTPRYLIKTRGQQVTLSCSPISGHRSVSWYQQTPGQGLQFLFEYFSETQRNKGNFPGRFSGRQFSNSRSEMNVSTLELGDSALYLCASSLDGTGPLAGLNEQFFGPGTRLTVL.

This clonotype was detected many times. The chain employs TRBV20-1 and TRBJ1-2; the D is unclear. Germline CDR1 and CDR2: DFQATT and SNEGSKA (reference sequence). This CDR3 is 11 amino acids long. V lost 6 bases to trimming and J lost 6 bases, with 11 bases between them. The chain's CDR3 is CSAPAGNGYTF. The CDR3, as DNA: TGCAGTGCCCCTGCCGGGAATGGCTACACCTTC.

A remark on this clonotype: The junction departs from germline at one end; a sequencing error may be responsible. The rearrangement links TRBV20-1 to TRBJ2-4; D not resolved. Germline V lookup: CDR1 DFQATT, CDR2 SNEGSKA (reference sequence). The CDR3 runs to 16 residues. This CDR3 is CCARLNSVIAKNIQYF. CDR3 nucleotides: TGCTGTGCTAGACTTAACTCGGTTATAGCCAAAAACATTCAGTACTTC.

V gene TRBV6-5 combines with J gene TRBJ2-7, with 7 bases identical to TRBD1. The CDR3 runs 15 residues. The trim removed 0 bases at V and 3 bases at J, leaving 5 bases unmatched. From germline, CDR1 is MNHEY and CDR2 SVGAGI. The CDR3 sequence: CASSYSWDRHYEQYF. The CDR3 nucleotides read TGTGCCAGCAGTTACTCGTGGGACAGACACTACGAGCAGTACTTC.

This clonotype was observed a few times. The chain recombines TRBV27 with TRBJ2-5, with 7 bases matching TRBD2. Trimming at V came to 5 bases and at J to 1 base, leaving 7 bases not matched to a gene. The CDR3 totals 15 residues. CDR1 and CDR2 from the germline V gene are MNHEY and SMNVEV (reference sequence). The CDR3 nucleotides read TGTGCCAGCAGTCAATGGGGGGGTGGCCAAGAGACCCAGTACTTC. Its protein is CASSQWGGGQETQYF.

This clonotype was observed at least ten times. In DNA, the CDR3 is TGCAGTGCGTTTGGGACTAGCGGTAGCACAGATACGCAGTATTTT. The encoded protein is CSAFGTSGSTDTQYF. The gene calls are TRBV20-1 and TRBJ2-3; 11 nucleotides line up with TRBD2. Germline V gives CDR1 DFQATT, CDR2 SNEGSKA (reference sequence). The CDR3 has 15 residues. Unmatched junction bases numbered 5, after V lost 6 bases and J lost 0 bases.

This clonotype was observed many times. The CDR3 region is CASSDGLAGYNEQFF. The DNA for the CDR3 is TGTGCCAGCAGTGACGGACTAGCGGGTTACAATGAGCAGTTCTTC. This chain connects TRBV6-1 to TRBJ2-1; TRBD2 aligns across 11 bases. This CDR3 is 15 amino acids long. The ends lost 3 bases at V and 4 bases at J; junction bases unmatched: 2. Germline CDR1 MNHNS, CDR2 SASEGT.

This clonotype was seen many times. This rearrangement joins TRBV28 to TRBJ2-2; 8 bases fit TRBD2. This CDR3 has 14 amino acids. V was clipped by 7 bases and J by 2 bases; unmatched bases: 3. Looked up from germline, CDR1 is MDHEN and CDR2 is SYDVKM. This CDR3 reads CASTGTSNTGELFF. Written as DNA, the CDR3 is TGTGCCAGCACCGGGACTAGTAACACCGGGGAGCTGTTTTTT.

This clonotype was counted between two and nine times. The genes are TRBV27 and TRBJ1-5, with 9 bases identical to TRBD1. Germline values: CDR1 MNHEY, CDR2 SMNVEV (reference sequence). V lost 6 bases and J lost 7; bases outside the gene matches: 7. The length of the CDR3 is 14 residues. CDR3 amino acids: CASRTGTGSQPQHF. As DNA, the CDR3 is TGTGCCAGCAGAACCGGGACAGGGAGCCAGCCCCAGCATTTT.

This clonotype was seen repeatedly, ten times or more. This sequence joins TRBV20-1 and TRBJ2-1; the D is unclear. Germline V gene lookup returns CDR1 DFQATT and CDR2 SNEGSKA (reference sequence). This CDR3 contains 15 residues. Trimming removed 0 bases from V and 0 bases from J, with 9 bases in between. CDR3 sequence reads: CSAREGVSSYNEQFF. The CDR3 coding sequence is TGCAGTGCTAGAGAGGGCGTAAGCTCCTACAATGAGCAGTTCTTC.

This clonotype was seen ten or more times. The chain has TRBV12-3 or TRBV12-4 and TRBJ2-3; D call uncertain. The CDR3 extends over 11 amino acids. V lost 0 bases to trimming and J lost 7 bases, with 2 bases between them. The chain's CDR3 is CASSLANTQYF. CDR3 nucleotide sequence: TGTGCCAGCAGTTTAGCCAATACGCAGTATTTT.

V gene TRBV20-1 combines with J gene TRBJ2-7, with D tentatively TRBD1 (6 bases). Trimming took off 6 bases at V and 2 bases at J, with 20 bases between the two ends. Germline loops: CDR1 DFQATT, CDR2 SNEGSKA (reference sequence). The CDR3 runs to 15 residues. In DNA, the CDR3 is TGCAGTGCCCCATTAAGTGGGACAAACCCCTACGAGCAGTACTTC. Protein sequence: CSAPLSGTNPYEQYF.

The chain employs TRBV7-9 and TRBJ2-5; either TRBD1 or TRBD2 may fit D (5 bases each). Trimming removed 1 base from V and 0 bases from J, with 12 bases in between. Germline V gene lookup returns CDR1 SEHNR and CDR2 FQNEAQ (reference sequence). The CDR3 sequence is 16 residues long. CDR3 sequence (DNA): TGTGCCAGCAGCTTAGAGGTGGGGACCCACCAAGAGACCCAGTACTTC. This encodes CASSLEVGTHQETQYF.

A word on this clonotype: This clone may be a read error of a much larger clone one base away. The genes are TRBV4-1 and TRBJ2-3; a weak D match, TRBD2 (6 bases). Germline V lookup: CDR1 MGHRA, CDR2 YSYEKL. The CDR3 contains 13 residues. The CDR3 sequence is CASSQPSGDTLYF. The CDR3 DNA reads as TGCGCCAGCAGCCAACCTTCGGGGGATACGCTGTATTTT.

At least ten counts were recorded for this clonotype. The genes are TRBV12-3 or TRBV12-4 and TRBJ2-5; TRBD2 agrees at 8 bases. This CDR3 region has 14 residues. V was pared by 3 bases and J by 4 bases, with 4 bases of the junction left unmatched. CDR3 sequence reads: CASSFREGRETQYF. In nucleotides, the CDR3 is TGTGCCAGCAGTTTCCGGGAGGGTCGAGAGACCCAGTACTTC.

This clonotype was seen at least ten times. Compared with germline, one end of the junction differs, possibly owing to a read error. The chain carries TRBV29-1 and TRBJ1-2, with 9 bases matching TRBD1. CDR1 is SQVTM, CDR2 ANQGSEA, per germline. The CDR3 length is 12 residues. CDR3 amino acids: CSVEGTGSGYTF. The DNA of the CDR3 is TGCAGCGTCGAAGGGACAGGGTCTGGCTACACCTTC.

In this sample, this clonotype turned up a few times. The chain couples TRBV7-9 to TRBJ2-7, with D unclear. In germline, CDR1 is SEHNR, CDR2 FQNEAQ (reference sequence). The CDR3 has 15 residues. V lost 2 bases, J lost 7 bases, and 18 bases lay in between. The CDR3 spells CASSLTSTWSWEQYF. The CDR3 DNA reads TGTGCCAGCAGCTTAACGTCGACGTGGAGCTGGGAGCAGTACTTC.

At least ten counts were recorded for this clonotype. The chain carries TRBV12-3 or TRBV12-4 and TRBJ1-5, with D possibly matching TRBD1 (5 bases). This CDR3 is 13 amino acids long. Deletions cut 5 bases from V and 7 bases from J, with 12 bases between. DNA of the CDR3: TGTGCCAGCAGTCCAGGGTCCAGGCAGCCCCAGCATTTT. This encodes CASSPGSRQPQHF.

The chain couples TRBV4-1 to TRBJ2-7; D is uncertain. The CDR3 contains 15 residues. The ends were cut back, 1 base at V and 0 bases at J, with 10 bases in the middle. Germline CDR1 is MGHRA and CDR2 is YSYEKL. The chain's CDR3 is CASSQASLTSYEQYF. In nucleotides, the CDR3 is TGCGCCAGCAGCCAAGCGTCTCTAACCTCCTACGAGCAGTACTTC.

This clonotype came up many times. This sequence joins TRBV19 and TRBJ2-1; 7 bases align to TRBD2. The CDR3 length is 17 residues. CDR1 LNHDA and CDR2 SQIVND come from the germline V gene (reference sequence). The V segment lost 4 bases and the J segment 5 bases; nucleotides outside the gene matches: 14. CDR3 in DNA: TGTGCCAGTAGTACGCTTGGAGCGGGAAGGGGAGACAATGAGCAGTTCTTC. It specifies CASSTLGAGRGDNEQFF.

This clonotype has a count of ten or more. This chain links TRBV20-1 with TRBJ2-3; TRBD2 matches at 10 bases. CDR3 length equals 15 residues. Germline-derived CDR1 and CDR2 are DFQATT and SNEGSKA (reference sequence). V lost 1 base to trimming and J lost 1 base; unmatched junction nucleotides: 2. CDR3: CSARVLAGGTDTQYF. CDR3 nucleotides: TGCAGTGCTAGAGTCCTAGCGGGAGGCACAGATACGCAGTATTTT.

This clonotype was found many times. The V call is TRBV3-1, the J call TRBJ1-1; D is uncertain. Germline V gives CDR1 LGHDT, CDR2 YNNKEL (reference sequence). With 0 bases removed from V and 7 bases from J, the gap between germline ends came to 9 bases. The CDR3 consists of 13 residues. The CDR3 region has the DNA TGTGCCAGCAGCCAAGAGCTTGGGCATGAAGCTTTCTTT. This translates into CASSQELGHEAFF.

This clonotype occurred many times. CDR3 amino acids: CASSLDPGRSYEQYF. Written as DNA, the CDR3 is TGCGCCAGCAGCTTGGATCCGGGAAGATCCTACGAGCAGTACTTC. The chain combines TRBV5-1 with TRBJ2-7; maybe TRBD2 (5 bases). Germline V CDR1 and CDR2: SGHRS, YFSETQ. CDR3 length: 15 amino acids. The germline V and J ends were trimmed by 0 bases and 1 base, with 11 bases remaining between them. Full variable domain (missing parts from reference TRBV5-1 and TRBJ2-7): KAGVTQTPRYLIKTRGQQVTLSCSPISGHRSVSWYQQTPGQGLQFLFEYFSETQRNKGNFPGRFSGRQFSNSRSEMNVSTLELGDSALYLCASSLDPGRSYEQYFGPGTRLTVT.

This clonotype was seen a few times. The genes are TRBV11-2 and TRBJ2-1, with 8 bases aligning to TRBD2. Germline V gene data show CDR1 as SGHAT and CDR2 as FQNNGV. This CDR3 region has 16 residues. V was clipped by 5 bases and J by 7 bases; unmatched bases: 13. CDR3 sequence: CASSPDKRERGNEQFF. CDR3 DNA: TGTGCCAGCAGCCCTGACAAGCGGGAGAGAGGAAATGAGCAGTTCTTC.